This T cell receptor beta chain was obtained from a study of blood T cell repertoires in COVID-19. During active infection, Seattle patients enrolled and were then monitored through disease. The CDR3 loop spans 13 amino acids. V dropped 1 base and J dropped 7 bases, with 5 bases sitting between them. Germline CDR1 and CDR2: MNHNS and SASEGT. Sequenced by immunoSEQ multiplex PCR; TCRdb stores in-frame clones only, minus some. Among 500,000 to 600,000 clones listed, about 89% were seen once. Sequenced input: peripheral blood. The chain recombines TRBV6-1 with TRBJ1-6, with D possibly being TRBD1 (5 bases). The receptor was derived from a woman aged 45-65 years with COVID-19, enrolled during active disease. The CDR3: CASSEDRNSPLHF. In DNA, the CDR3 is TGTGCCAGCAGTGAAGACAGGAATTCACCCCTCCACTTT.